This T cell receptor (beta chain) came from a study of neurological immune-mediated disorders. This clonotype occurred many times. Its antigen remains unknown. Trimming cost V 3 bases and J 3 bases; bases outside gene matches: 17. This CDR3 comprises 18 residues. The germline V gene has CDR1 LGHDT and CDR2 YNNKEL (reference sequence). Time point given: longitudinal time-point 1 (baseline). The unsorted libraries originated from 2 million PBMCs that had been stored at -80 C. Study results and limitations: No expanded-clone CDR3 amino acid sequence recurred across subjects, suggesting private TCR-beta repertoires.

TCRdb re-called the 5' RACE reads with MiXCR, one entry per CDR3 protein. This table holds tens of thousands of distinct CDR3 sequences, about 10% found once. Material: PBMCs. V and J are TRBV3-1 and TRBJ2-7; the match to TRBD2 covers 7 bases. The clonotype was recovered from a man under 40 in good health. CDR3 in amino acids: CASSQAPFLAGVHYEQYF. The CDR3 coding sequence is TGTGCCAGCAGCCAGGCACCGTTCTTAGCGGGTGTTCACTACGAGCAGTACTTC.